This TCR beta chain appears in the sequencing data of a study of blood T cell repertoires in COVID-19. Libraries were prepared by immunoSEQ multiplex PCR; TCRdb keeps only in-frame clonotypes and omits some of them. The sample records a few hundred thousand clones, roughly 90% being singletons. This CDR3 is 13 amino acids long. Trimming took off 3 bases at V and 1 base at J, with 7 bases between the two ends. The germline gives CDR1 SGHTA, CDR2 FQGNSA. Seattle patients were enrolled while actively infected and followed longitudinally. The receptor's source is a woman aged 60-75 years with COVID-19, enrolled during active disease. The rearrangement uses TRBV7-2 and TRBJ2-7; D is uncertain. Sequenced material: peripheral blood. The CDR3 bases are TGTGCCAGCAGCTTGAGTAATTCCTACGAGCAGTACTTC. This codes for CASSLSNSYEQYF.